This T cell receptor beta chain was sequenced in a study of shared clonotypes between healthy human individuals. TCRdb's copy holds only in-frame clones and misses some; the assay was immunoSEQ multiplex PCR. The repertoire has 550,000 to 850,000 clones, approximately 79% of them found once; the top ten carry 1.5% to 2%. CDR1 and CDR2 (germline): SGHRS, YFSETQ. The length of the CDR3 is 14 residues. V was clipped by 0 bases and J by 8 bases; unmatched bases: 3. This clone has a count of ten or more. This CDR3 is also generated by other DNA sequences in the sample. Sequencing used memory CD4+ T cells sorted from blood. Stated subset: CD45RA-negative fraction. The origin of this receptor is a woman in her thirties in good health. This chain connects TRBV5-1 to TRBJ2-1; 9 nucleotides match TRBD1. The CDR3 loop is CASSLGTGGDEQFF. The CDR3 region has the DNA TGCGCCAGCAGCTTGGGAACAGGGGGCGATGAGCAGTTCTTC.